Presented here are 31 T cell receptor beta chains from one specimen sequenced in a study of T cell responses to AZD1222 COVID-19 vaccine (dated by TCRdb to the early 2020s). Interpreted using the paper, the time point label stands for: baseline before first vaccination. Library creation used the immunoSEQ multiplex PCR assay. As stored in TCRdb, this immuneACCESS dataset retains in-frame rearrangements with V and J assigned. A fraction of the clones does not appear; measured against another copy, unresolved V genes explain less than half of the discrepancy, and the remainder lacks a known reason. The sample profile shows 100,000 to 150,000 clones; about nine tenths of them were found once. The ten biggest clones cover approximately 4% of the sample. This specimen consisted of peripheral blood, obtained on day 0 of AZD1222 vaccination. Source of these receptors: an adult in good health.

The chain has TRBV13 and TRBJ1-1, with no clear D. The V end was cut by 0 bases, the J end by 4 bases, with 6 bases between. The germline gives CDR1 PRHDT, CDR2 FYEKMQ (reference sequence). The CDR3 loop spans 13 amino acids. CDR3 residues: CASSLGQSTEAFF. CDR3 coding DNA: TGTGCCAGCAGCTTAGGGCAGTCCACTGAAGCTTTCTTT.

CDR3: CASSLNTAFGAFF. The CDR3 region has the DNA TGCGCCAGCAGCCTTAACACCGCCTTTGGGGCTTTCTTT. The J gene is TRBJ1-1, the V gene TRBV10-1; no firm D call. V gave up 6 bases and J gave up 11 bases, with 19 bases separating them. CDR3 length equals 13 residues. Per the germline V gene, CDR1 is WNHNN and CDR2 is SYGVQD (reference sequence).

The chain combines TRBV11-3 with TRBJ1-2; D is perhaps TRBD1 (5 bases). Trimming stripped 0 bases from V and 14 bases from J, with 13 bases between. Germline values: CDR1 SGHNT, CDR2 YENEEA. This CDR3 spans 12 amino acids. The CDR3: CASSLDRFGATF. DNA for the CDR3: TGTGCCAGCAGCTTAGACCGGTTTGGGGCGACCTTC.

This clone was counted between two and nine times. The rearrangement uses TRBV30 and TRBJ1-5, with 7 bases identical to TRBD1. This CDR3 spans 13 amino acids. V trimming: 4 bases; J trimming: 6 bases; junction bases outside the gene matches: 6. Germline loops: CDR1 GTSNPN, CDR2 SVGIG (reference sequence). The CDR3 nucleotides are TGTGCCTGGAACCAAGGGGGCTTTCAGCCCCAGCATTTT. It is translated as CAWNQGGFQPQHF.

There are a few counts of this clone. This rearrangement joins TRBV7-2 to TRBJ1-3; 9 bases are a match to TRBD1. The trim removed 5 bases at V and 2 bases at J, leaving 7 bases unmatched. The germline V gene encodes CDR1 SGHTA and CDR2 FQGNSA. This CDR3 region has 16 residues. The CDR3 protein is CASSPGTGRTGNTIYF. In nucleotides, the CDR3 is TGTGCCAGCAGCCCCGGGACAGGGCGTACTGGAAACACCATATATTTT.

Notes on this clone: The same CDR3 arises from other DNA sequences in this sample as well. The genes are TRBV11-3 and TRBJ1-6; a possible D gene is TRBD1 (6 bases). Trimming shortened V by 0 bases and J by 0 bases, and 12 bases separated the two germline ends. Germline-derived CDR1 and CDR2 are SGHNT and YENEEA. CDR3 length: 18 residues. CDR3 sequence: CASSLDQGGSSYNSPLHF. The DNA of the CDR3 is TGTGCCAGCAGCTTAGATCAAGGGGGTAGCTCCTATAATTCACCCCTCCACTTT.

The rearrangement links TRBV7-2 to TRBJ1-1, with TRBD1 matching 11 bases. The J segment lost 4 bases and the V segment lost 2 bases, leaving 3 bases of the junction unmatched. CDR3 length: 15 residues. Germline lookup yields CDR1 SGHTA and CDR2 FQGNSA. CDR3 protein: CASSLMGQGVTEAFF. The CDR3 DNA reads TGTGCCAGCAGCTTAATGGGACAGGGGGTCACTGAAGCTTTCTTT.

This chain connects TRBV18 to TRBJ2-7; 7 bases map to TRBD1. V lost 8 bases, J lost 2 bases, and 6 bases stayed unmatched. The CDR3 is 13 amino acids. The germline V gene has CDR1 KGHSH and CDR2 LQKENI. CDR3 amino acids: CASTRQGAYEQYF. Here the CDR3 DNA reads TGTGCCAGCACTAGGCAGGGGGCCTACGAGCAGTACTTC.

The genes are TRBV30 and TRBJ2-7, with D possibly matching TRBD2 (6 bases). Trimming shortened V by 5 bases and J by 5 bases, and 10 bases separated the two germline ends. The germline gives CDR1 GTSNPN, CDR2 SVGIG (reference sequence). This CDR3 comprises 11 residues. The CDR3 coding sequence is TGTGCCTGGGAACTAGCAGACGAGCAGTACTTC. It encodes CAWELADEQYF.

V usage is TRBV9 and J usage is TRBJ1-1; D is undetermined. Germline-derived CDR1 and CDR2 are SGDLS and YYNGEE. The V gene lost 3 bases and the J gene lost 3 bases, with 9 bases spanning the gap. The CDR3 contains 13 residues. The CDR3 here is CASSAQEYTEAFF. CDR3 sequence (DNA): TGTGCCAGCAGCGCCCAGGAGTACACTGAAGCTTTCTTT.

The V call is TRBV30, the J call TRBJ1-4, with 8 bases lining up with TRBD1. Unmatched junction bases numbered 9, after V lost 1 base and J lost 8 bases. Germline V CDR1 and CDR2: GTSNPN, SVGIG (reference sequence). The CDR3 is 15 amino acids. CDR3 protein: CAWSGPDRGREKLFF. CDR3 in DNA: TGTGCCTGGAGTGGTCCCGACAGGGGAAGGGAAAAACTGTTTTTT.

This clone appeared a single time. The chain has TRBV5-6 and TRBJ1-1; no definite D call. V was pared by 1 base and J by 7 bases, with 11 bases between. The CDR3 totals 13 residues. Germline-derived CDR1 and CDR2 are SGHDT and YYEEEE. CDR3 nucleotides: TGTGCCAGCAGCTTGTTGGCCAGGTTTGAAGCTTTCTTT. Amino acids: CASSLLARFEAFF. The whole variable domain, filled in from reference TRBV5-6 and TRBJ1-1, reads DAGVTQSPTHLIKTRGQQVTLRCSPKSGHDTVSWYQQALGQGPQFIFQYYEEEERQRGNFPDRFSGHQFPNYSSELNVNALLLGDSALYLCASSLLARFEAFFGQGTRLTVV.

On this clone: At one of its ends the junction is not consistent with the germline gene, which may arise from a read error. J is TRBJ1-2 and V is TRBV6-5; tentatively, D is TRBD1 (5 bases). The CDR3 is 13 amino acids. Germline V gives CDR1 MNHEY, CDR2 SVGAGI. The chain's CDR3 is CASSYGTDYAYTF. The CDR3 DNA reads as TGTGCCAGCAGTTATGGGACGGATTATGCCTACACCTTC.

This clone was observed a handful of times. The V and J genes are TRBV5-5 and TRBJ1-2; TRBD1 agrees at 11 bases. The CDR3 is made up of 18 amino acids. The germline gives CDR1 SGHKS, CDR2 YYEKEE (reference sequence). After removal of 0 bases from V and 6 bases from J, the junction contained 13 bases not matched to a gene. The CDR3, as DNA: TGTGCCAGCAGCTTGGGAGGAACCGGGACAGGGGGTTTGGATGGCTACACCTTC. This codes for CASSLGGTGTGGLDGYTF.

This rearrangement joins TRBV2 to TRBJ1-2; TRBD1 matches at 10 bases. The CDR3 is 16 amino acids. The junction had 18 bases not matched to a gene; V was cut back by 9 bases and J by 8 bases. Germline V gene lookup returns CDR1 SNHLY and CDR2 FYNNEI. The CDR3 DNA is TGTGCCAGTCTTCCAGACAGGGGGCGGGGGACGGAAGGCTACACCTTC. Translating gives CASLPDRGRGTEGYTF.

V and J are TRBV12-3 or TRBV12-4 and TRBJ2-3; D gene unclear. The CDR3 sequence is 12 residues long. The V gene lost 7 bases and the J gene lost 4 bases, with 9 bases spanning the gap. CDR3 sequence reads: CASTLGSDTQYF. In DNA, the CDR3 is TGTGCCAGCACCTTGGGGTCAGATACGCAGTATTTT.

This sequence joins TRBV9 and TRBJ2-6, with D possibly matching TRBD1 (6 bases). Trimming cost V 1 base and J 1 base, with 18 bases left between them. This CDR3 comprises 19 residues. Per germline, CDR1 SGDLS and CDR2 YYNGEE. The CDR3 sequence: CASSVTDRLVGSGANVLTF. In DNA form, the CDR3 reads TGTGCCAGCAGCGTAACGGACAGACTTGTTGGTTCTGGGGCCAACGTCCTGACTTTC.

The gene calls are TRBV4-2 and TRBJ2-2, with a possible D match to TRBD1 (6 bases). Germline V lookup: CDR1 LGHNA, CDR2 YNFKEQ. This CDR3 contains 15 residues. V lost 0 bases and J lost 7, with 12 bases in between. The CDR3 reads CASSQDLADSGELFF. Here the CDR3 DNA reads TGTGCCAGCAGCCAAGATCTTGCGGACAGCGGGGAGCTGTTTTTT.

The rearrangement uses TRBV5-1 and TRBJ2-1, with 7 bases fitting TRBD2. Germline CDR1 is SGHRS and CDR2 is YFSETQ. CDR3 length equals 15 residues. The V gene end was trimmed by 3 bases and the J gene end by 8 bases; junction bases not matched to a gene: 11. For the CDR3, the DNA is TGCGCCAGCAGCTATCTAGCGGATCCGAGGGATGAGCAGTTCTTC. It specifies CASSYLADPRDEQFF.

This chain joins TRBV19 and TRBJ1-3, with D unresolved. V dropped 3 bases and J dropped 2 bases, with 8 bases sitting between them. The CDR3 is made up of 14 amino acids. CDR1 is LNHDA and CDR2 is SQIVND in the germline V gene (reference sequence). CDR3 DNA sequence: TGTGCCAGTAGTATTTGGGCAGCTGGAAACACCATATATTTT. As protein: CASSIWAAGNTIYF.

The V and J genes are TRBV4-2 and TRBJ2-7; 9 bases fit TRBD2. CDR1 and CDR2 from the germline V gene are LGHNA and YNFKEQ. There are 16 residues in the CDR3. The V and J ends lost 4 bases and 8 bases, in that order; junction bases with no gene match: 15. The CDR3 bases are TGTGCCAGCAGCCTACGACTTGAGGGTAGCGGGGGCCAGCAGTACTTC. It codes for CASSLRLEGSGGQQYF.

The gene calls are TRBV5-1 and TRBJ2-1; 8 positions agree with TRBD2. The V and J ends lost 3 bases and 2 bases, in that order; junction bases with no gene match: 4. The CDR3 consists of 15 residues. Looked up from germline, CDR1 is SGHRS and CDR2 is YFSETQ. The CDR3 protein is CASSWAAGAYNEQFF. The CDR3 DNA follows: TGCGCCAGCAGCTGGGCAGCGGGAGCCTACAATGAGCAGTTCTTC.

This clone is a singleton in its sample. The V gene is TRBV9, the J gene TRBJ1-2, with D perhaps TRBD1 (5 bases). From germline, CDR1 is SGDLS and CDR2 YYNGEE. This CDR3 is 16 amino acids long. V shed 0 bases and J shed 1 base, with 13 bases lying between them. The CDR3 nucleotides read TGTGCCAGCAGCGTAGGGGGCATCGACATTAACTATGGCTACACCTTC. Translated: CASSVGGIDINYGYTF.

The genes are TRBV16 and TRBJ2-5, with 7 positions matching TRBD1. The CDR3 length is 15 residues. Germline values: CDR1 KGHSY, CDR2 FQNENV. The V segment lost 4 bases and the J segment 2 bases; nucleotides outside the gene matches: 7. The CDR3 protein is CASSLSGTAQETQYF. The CDR3 nucleotides are TGTGCCAGCAGCCTCTCCGGGACAGCTCAAGAGACCCAGTACTTC.

The chain is built from TRBV7-2 and TRBJ1-2; no definite D call. There are 11 residues in the CDR3. From germline, CDR1 is SGHTA and CDR2 FQGNSA. Trimming removed 7 bases at V and 2 bases at J, with 5 bases between. This CDR3 reads CASNENYGYTF. DNA for the CDR3: TGTGCCAGCAACGAAAACTATGGCTACACCTTC.

This chain uses TRBV2 with TRBJ1-1; D gene unclear. Deletions cut 6 bases from V and 1 base from J, with 9 bases between. This CDR3 is built from 13 residues. In germline, CDR1 is SNHLY, CDR2 FYNNEI. CDR3 amino acids: CASSQDRNTEAFF. The CDR3 DNA is TGTGCCAGCAGCCAAGATCGGAACACTGAAGCTTTCTTT.

The J gene is TRBJ1-5, the V gene TRBV6-7, with D perhaps matching TRBD1 (6 bases). TRBV6-7 is marked as an open reading frame, function uncertain. The CDR3 sequence is 18 residues long. Trimming took off 3 bases at V and 4 bases at J, with 22 bases between the two ends. CDR3 DNA sequence: TGTGCCAGCAGTTATGGTCTAGGACACCAAACAGGGAATCAGCCCCAGCATTTT. Translation: CASSYGLGHQTGNQPQHF.

The V gene is TRBV7-9, the J gene TRBJ2-7, with D perhaps matching TRBD1 (6 bases). The CDR3 consists of 15 residues. The ends were cut back, 2 bases at V and 0 bases at J, with 11 bases in the middle. Germline values: CDR1 SEHNR, CDR2 FQNEAQ (reference sequence). The CDR3 here is CASSLLEQGSYEQYF. The DNA for the CDR3 is TGTGCCAGCAGCTTATTGGAACAGGGCTCCTACGAGCAGTACTTC.

The gene calls are TRBV10-3 and TRBJ1-2; TRBD1 matches 12 bases. V dropped 4 bases and J dropped 0; count of bases not matched to a gene: 6. This CDR3 contains 17 residues. CDR1 ENHRY and CDR2 SYGVKD come from the germline V gene. CDR3 bases: TGTGCCATCAGTGCCCGGGACAGGGGGCTAGCTAACTATGGCTACACCTTC. This encodes CAISARDRGLANYGYTF.

This chain connects TRBV6-5 to TRBJ2-3; D possibly corresponds to TRBD2 (6 bases). This CDR3 has 14 amino acids. With 6 bases removed from V and 3 bases from J, the gap between germline ends came to 13 bases. Germline lookup yields CDR1 MNHEY and CDR2 SVGAGI. CDR3 DNA sequence: TGTGCCAGCAGCCTACGGCGGGGTACAGATACGCAGTATTTT. It codes for CASSLRRGTDTQYF.

The rearrangement joins TRBV18 to TRBJ1-2; the match to TRBD1 covers 9 bases. Germline V gives CDR1 KGHSH, CDR2 LQKENI. The trim removed 2 bases at V and 6 bases at J, leaving 10 bases unmatched. The CDR3 runs to 16 residues. The CDR3 loop reads CASSPSAGTGSDGYTF. DNA for the CDR3: TGTGCCAGCTCACCATCCGCCGGGACAGGGTCGGATGGCTACACCTTC.